The 10 T cell receptor beta chains below all came from one sample that was sequenced in a study of blood T cell repertoires in COVID-19. TCRdb's table, derived via immunoSEQ multiplex PCR, lists solely in-frame clones and lacks some. The repertoire includes a few hundred thousand clones, 80% to 85% of them detected once, and around 2% sits in the top ten. Sequencing was performed on peripheral blood. These receptors were taken from a woman aged 55-70 years with acute or convalescent COVID-19.

The chain joins TRBV2 to TRBJ2-3; a weak D match, TRBD2 (6 bases). The CDR3 loop spans 15 amino acids. With 6 bases removed from V and 0 bases from J, the gap between germline ends came to 13 bases. Per the germline V gene, CDR1 is SNHLY and CDR2 is FYNNEI. Written as DNA, the CDR3 is TGTGCCAGCAGAACTGGGGACTTCAGCACAGATACGCAGTATTTT. Translated: CASRTGDFSTDTQYF.

The chain couples TRBV6-6 to TRBJ2-5, with a tentative D call TRBD2 (6 bases). Trimming removed 2 bases at V and 5 bases at J, with 15 bases between. Per germline, CDR1 MNHNY and CDR2 SVGAGI (reference sequence). The CDR3 is 15 amino acids. The CDR3 sequence is CASSYEARGVETQYF. The CDR3 bases are TGTGCCAGCAGTTACGAGGCGCGGGGTGTGGAGACCCAGTACTTC.

The rearrangement joins TRBV5-1 to TRBJ2-7, with a weak D call TRBD1 (6 bases). The V gene lost 0 bases and the J gene lost 2 bases, with 9 bases spanning the gap. The V gene's germline CDR1 is SGHRS and CDR2 YFSETQ. The CDR3 has 14 residues. In DNA form, the CDR3 reads TGCGCCAGCAGCTTGGGGGACACGACCTACGAGCAGTACTTC. Its protein product is CASSLGDTTYEQYF.

The chain employs TRBV29-1 and TRBJ2-7; tentative D call: TRBD1 (5 bases). V was shortened by 0 bases and J by 3 bases, with 9 bases between the two germline ends. Germline assignment: CDR1 SQVTM and CDR2 ANQGSEA. The CDR3 extends over 13 amino acids. This CDR3 reads CSVEEGDSYEQYF. CDR3 DNA: TGCAGCGTTGAAGAAGGAGACAGCTACGAGCAGTACTTC.

V and J are TRBV30 and TRBJ1-2; D may be TRBD1 (6 bases). The ends were cut back, 2 bases at V and 0 bases at J, with 19 bases in the middle. The germline gives CDR1 GTSNPN, CDR2 SVGIG (reference sequence). CDR3 length: 17 amino acids. In nucleotides, the CDR3 is TGTGCCTGGAGTTATAAGGACAGCTTGTGGGCTAACTATGGCTACACCTTC. This translates into CAWSYKDSLWANYGYTF.

The rearrangement joins TRBV4-1 to TRBJ1-5; 7 bases fit TRBD1. V lost 3 bases, J lost 6 bases, and 17 bases stayed unmatched. CDR1 and CDR2 (germline): MGHRA, YSYEKL. The CDR3 extends over 18 amino acids. The CDR3 loop is CASSQRDSESQFGQPQHF. CDR3 DNA: TGCGCCAGCAGCCAGAGGGACAGCGAATCCCAATTTGGTCAGCCCCAGCATTTT.

This clone was counted between two and nine times. This sequence joins TRBV10-3 and TRBJ1-1; D remains ambiguous. Trimming shortened V by 0 bases and J by 1 base, and 6 bases separated the two germline ends. There are 14 residues in the CDR3. The germline V gene has CDR1 ENHRY and CDR2 SYGVKD. CDR3 sequence (DNA): TGTGCCATCAGTGAGTCGCCAGGGAACACTGAAGCTTTCTTT. Its translation is CAISESPGNTEAFF.

In its sample, this clone was seen a few times. The chain joins TRBV11-2 to TRBJ1-3; 7 bases line up with TRBD1. Germline CDR1 and CDR2: SGHAT and FQNNGV. The trim removed 2 bases at V and 3 bases at J, leaving 4 bases unmatched. The CDR3 contains 15 residues. This chain's CDR3 is CASSLTTGYGNTIYF. In nucleotides, the CDR3 is TGTGCCAGCAGCTTAACGACAGGGTATGGAAACACCATATATTTT.

This chain joins TRBV9 and TRBJ1-2; a weak D match, TRBD1 (6 bases). Germline CDR1 SGDLS, CDR2 YYNGEE. This CDR3 contains 13 residues. V was shortened by 1 base and J by 6 bases, with 10 bases between the two germline ends. The CDR3 sequence is CASSVSGVHGYTF. The CDR3 bases are TGTGCCAGCAGCGTATCAGGGGTTCATGGCTACACCTTC.

The chain joins TRBV28 to TRBJ2-2, with 8 bases matching TRBD1. The V gene end was trimmed by 5 bases and the J gene end by 6 bases; junction bases not matched to a gene: 8. The CDR3 covers 15 residues. The germline V gene has CDR1 MDHEN and CDR2 SYDVKM. CDR3 nucleotides: TGTGCCAGCAGTCAGGACAGGGTTCACGCCGGGGAGCTGTTTTTT. It encodes CASSQDRVHAGELFF.